This T cell receptor (beta chain) was recovered during a study of blood T cells in healthy people across ages. The authors ran a second PCR of roughly 6 to 11 cycles using a sample-barcoded 5' primer and a J-beta primer mix. Individual samples furnished no less than 3 million CDR3-containing paired-end reads apiece. Each CDR3 protein gets one entry after TCRdb re-called the 5' RACE reads with MiXCR. The table shows about 1.8 million distinct CDR3 sequences, with roughly 50% occurring only once. Losses at the gene ends were 6 bases for V and 6 bases for J; bases not matched to a gene: 14. CDR1 is SGDLS, CDR2 YYNGEE, per germline. This CDR3 contains 17 residues.

This chain connects TRBV9 to TRBJ2-1, with 11 bases lining up with TRBD1. What was sequenced was blood. The TCR sequence derives from a woman aged 40 to 55 in good health. CDR3 sequence reads: CASTRGRSGTGGNEQFF. CDR3 DNA sequence: TGTGCCAGCACACGGGGGCGGTCCGGGACAGGGGGCAATGAGCAGTTCTTC.